This TCR beta chain was captured by sequencing in a study of tumor and adjacent non-tumor tissue in lung cancer. For the study at large: The cohort had about a dozen adenocarcinoma, a couple of squamous cell and 1 small cell patients. The patients, some ten men and a few women, were about 31 to 76 with stage I to III disease. Study-level points and caveats: TCR diversity was significantly greater in tumor than normal lung tissue.

This sample's RNA came from whole unsorted tissue. Chemotherapy-naive patients with new lung cancer underwent thoracic surgery in China, August–November 2014. CDR3 length: 15 residues. Germline lookup yields CDR1 MGHRA and CDR2 YSYEKL. Three rounds of nested PCR, following a modified ARM-PCR protocol, produced the TCRbeta library. One entry per CDR3 protein, called by TCRdb with MiXCR from the multiplex PCR reads. Altogether 220,000 or so distinct CDR3 sequences are present, about 76% being singletons, with the ten largest covering less than 25%. Concerning this clonotype: Its antigen is as yet unknown. A clone one base away is much larger, so this may be a read error.

Sequences were obtained from lung tumor tissue. The clonotype originates from a man aged 55 to 70 with non-small cell lung cancer. The V gene is TRBV4-1, the J gene TRBJ1-1; the match to TRBD1 covers 8 bases. Here the CDR3 reads CTSSQGGQVNTEAFF. CDR3 in DNA: TGCACCAGCAGCCAAGGGGGACAGGTGAACACTGAAGCTTTCTTT.